This entry describes one T cell receptor (beta chain). The target antigen is unknown. A single record per CDR3 protein comes from TCRdb applying MiXCR to the RT-PCR reads. The sample has 500,000 to 600,000 distinct CDR3 sequences; 15% to 20% are singletons. The data were taken from a study of response to subunit inactivated influenza vaccine. Study outcomes and limitations: The authors proposed limited new T cell recruitment per seasonal influenza vaccination.

Germline assignment: CDR1 MGHRA and CDR2 YSYEKL. The CDR3 is made up of 17 amino acids. The V gene end was trimmed by 1 base and the J gene end by 5 bases; junction bases not matched to a gene: 12. Here the sequenced sample was CD4+ T cells sorted from PBMCs, taken roughly 24 months after vaccination. V gene TRBV4-1 combines with J gene TRBJ2-5, with 8 bases identical to TRBD2. The TCR was taken from a man between 50 and 69 years old who received an inactivated influenza vaccine. The CDR3 region has the DNA TGCGCCAGCAGCCAAGTCTTCGAACTAGCGGTAATGGAGACCCAGTACTTC. This translates into CASSQVFELAVMETQYF.